This T cell receptor beta chain was captured by sequencing in a study of control samples from healthy donors and cancer patients. Sequenced by immunoSEQ multiplex PCR; TCRdb stores in-frame clones only, minus some. The sample holds 100,000 to 150,000 clones, 75% to 95% seen once. Trimming shortened V by 6 bases and J by 0 bases, and 10 bases separated the two germline ends. Germline V gives CDR1 SGHKS, CDR2 YYEKEE (reference sequence). The CDR3 is 14 amino acids. V and J are TRBV5-5 and TRBJ1-3; possible D gene TRBD1, 6 bases. The sequencing sample was made of blood. This sequence originates from a man aged 18 to 29 in good health. The CDR3 is CASTLTGSGNTIYF. In DNA form, the CDR3 reads TGTGCCAGCACCCTGACAGGCTCTGGAAACACCATATATTTT.